These 29 T cell receptor beta chains were sequenced from one sample in a study of response to subunit inactivated influenza vaccine. TCRdb reprocessed the RT-PCR reads via MiXCR and lists one record per CDR3 protein. The sample lists 500,000 to 600,000 distinct CDR3 sequences, 10% to 15% occurring once. Sample: PBMCs from blood, taken 40 to 50 days after vaccination. These receptors all stem from a man aged 50-60 years who received an inactivated influenza vaccine.

The chain has TRBV28 and TRBJ2-1; 8 bases align to TRBD2. The CDR3 spans 18 residues. Trimming cost V 5 bases and J 10 bases; bases outside gene matches: 22. CDR1 is MDHEN and CDR2 is SYDVKM in the germline V gene. The CDR3 protein is CASSRGLYGRDRFREQFF. The CDR3 DNA sequence: TGTGCCAGCAGTAGGGGCTTGTACGGGAGGGACCGGTTCCGAGAGCAGTTCTTC.

This clonotype showed up just a few times. The chain employs TRBV28 and TRBJ2-1; D not certain. Trimming removed 2 bases at V and 4 bases at J, with 18 bases between. Germline CDR1 and CDR2: MDHEN and SYDVKM. The CDR3 contains 17 residues. The CDR3 DNA reads as TGTGCCAGCAGTTTAATTCCGGACCTATCTGTATACAATGAGCAGTTCTTC. It translates to CASSLIPDLSVYNEQFF.

The sample holds a few counts of this clonotype. The J gene is TRBJ1-3, the V gene TRBV4-3, with a tentative D call TRBD1 (6 bases). Germline loops: CDR1 LGHNA, CDR2 YSLEER. Trimming stripped 4 bases from V and 8 bases from J, with 18 bases between. The length of the CDR3 is 15 residues. For the CDR3, the DNA is TGCGCCAGCAGCCGGACGGGACAACCAGGAGACACCATATATTTT. Its protein is CASSRTGQPGDTIYF.

The table lists this clonotype with many counts. The J gene is TRBJ2-7, the V gene TRBV20-1, with 8 bases identical to TRBD2. Germline lookup yields CDR1 DFQATT and CDR2 SNEGSKA (reference sequence). J lost 1 base, V lost 0 bases, and 8 bases had no gene match. There are 16 residues in the CDR3. CDR3 in DNA: TGCAGTGCTAGAGATTGGGCTAGCGGGTTTTCCTACGAGCAGTACTTC. This gives the protein CSARDWASGFSYEQYF.

V usage is TRBV11-2 and J usage is TRBJ1-1, with 7 bases identical to TRBD1. V shed 2 bases, J shed 1 base, and the junction held 4 bases outside the gene matches. The germline V gene has CDR1 SGHAT and CDR2 FQNNGV. CDR3 length equals 15 residues. In DNA form, the CDR3 reads TGTGCCAGCAGCTTACTACAGGGGAGGAACACTGAAGCTTTCTTT. This gives the protein CASSLLQGRNTEAFF.

The rearrangement uses TRBV3-1 and TRBJ2-2, with D hard to call. With 3 bases removed from V and 0 bases from J, the gap between germline ends came to 8 bases. This CDR3 has 15 residues. Per the germline V gene, CDR1 is LGHDT and CDR2 is YNNKEL (reference sequence). The CDR3 loop is CASSHRTTNTGELFF. The CDR3 DNA reads TGTGCCAGCAGCCACCGGACCACGAACACCGGGGAGCTGTTTTTT.

This clonotype was detected ten times or more. The rearrangement uses TRBV20-1 and TRBJ2-7; no clear D gene. CDR1 and CDR2 (germline): DFQATT, SNEGSKA (reference sequence). V lost 3 bases, J lost 4 bases, and 16 bases lay in between. The CDR3 runs 14 residues. CDR3 sequence (DNA): TGCAGTGCTAGGGCCAATCCCAAAGGGTACGAGCAGTACTTC. Amino acids: CSARANPKGYEQYF.

There are a few counts of this clonotype. V gene TRBV9 combines with J gene TRBJ2-1; 10 nucleotides line up with TRBD2. V was pared by 3 bases and J by 4 bases, with 1 base of the junction left unmatched. The germline V gene has CDR1 SGDLS and CDR2 YYNGEE. This CDR3 region has 14 residues. The CDR3 reads CASSASGSYNEQFF. The DNA of the CDR3 is TGTGCCAGCAGCGCTAGCGGGAGTTACAATGAGCAGTTCTTC. The entire variable domain, with the rest obtained from reference TRBV9 and TRBJ2-1, is as follows: DSGVTQTPKHLITATGQRVTLRCSPRSGDLSVYWYQQSLDQGLQFLIQYYNGEERAKGNILERFSAQQFPDLHSELNLSSLELGDSALYFCASSASGSYNEQFFGPGTRLTVL.

V is TRBV16 and J is TRBJ1-4, with D possibly being TRBD1 (6 bases). CDR1 and CDR2 (germline): KGHSY, FQNENV. This CDR3 spans 14 amino acids. Trimming took 4 bases from V and 8 from J, leaving 14 bases between them. CDR3 sequence reads: CASSRDIPGEKLFF. CDR3 sequence (DNA): TGTGCCAGCAGCCGGGACATACCAGGAGAAAAACTGTTTTTT.

The V and J genes are TRBV12-3 or TRBV12-4 and TRBJ2-1, with D perhaps matching TRBD1 (6 bases). The CDR3 runs 15 residues. The V end lost 3 bases, the J end lost 3 bases, and 12 bases lay between the germline ends. This CDR3 reads CASSFQGMHYNEQFF. The CDR3 nucleotides read TGTGCCAGCAGTTTCCAGGGGATGCACTACAATGAGCAGTTCTTC.

This clonotype was detected a few times. This chain uses TRBV12-3 or TRBV12-4 with TRBJ2-2; D gene ambiguous. Between the trimmed V and J ends, which lost 6 bases and 5 bases, there was a span of 19 bases. The CDR3 has 16 amino acids. The CDR3 sequence: CASRTDRLVFTGELFF. As DNA, the CDR3 is TGTGCCAGCAGAACCGATAGACTGGTGTTTACCGGGGAGCTGTTTTTT.

The table lists this clonotype with a few counts. This sequence joins TRBV28 and TRBJ1-1; perhaps TRBD1 as D (6 bases). The V end was cut by 5 bases, the J end by 0 bases, with 16 bases between. The germline V gene encodes CDR1 MDHEN and CDR2 SYDVKM. This CDR3 spans 16 amino acids. In nucleotides, the CDR3 is TGTGCCAGCAGTGTACCGCGACAGGTTATGAACACTGAAGCTTTCTTT. Translation gives CASSVPRQVMNTEAFF.

The sample holds many counts of this clonotype. The chain combines TRBV12-3 or TRBV12-4 with TRBJ2-2, with 8 bases identical to TRBD2. V was pared by 1 base and J by 5 bases, with 3 bases of the junction left unmatched. There are 15 residues in the CDR3. This chain's CDR3 is CASSLGGGLTGELFF. The CDR3 DNA sequence: TGTGCCAGCAGTTTAGGCGGGGGGTTAACCGGGGAGCTGTTTTTT.

The chain combines TRBV24-1 with TRBJ2-5; TRBD1 agrees at 12 bases. Germline trimming cut 2 bases from V and 5 bases from J; bases unmatched to any gene: 8. The germline gives CDR1 KGHDR, CDR2 SFDVKD. The CDR3 spans 17 residues. The CDR3 protein is CATSDSAGTGGWETQYF. The CDR3 coding sequence is TGTGCCACCAGTGATTCCGCCGGGACAGGGGGCTGGGAGACCCAGTACTTC.

The chain has TRBV12-3 or TRBV12-4 and TRBJ2-4, with 13 bases aligning to TRBD2. The CDR3 contains 17 residues. The ends lost 6 bases at V and 7 bases at J; junction bases unmatched: 12. CDR3 nucleotides: TGTGCCAGCAGCAGTACTAGCGGGGGGGCCCAGAGGAACATTCAGTACTTC. As protein: CASSSTSGGAQRNIQYF.

This clonotype has a count of ten or more. The chain joins TRBV12-3 or TRBV12-4 to TRBJ2-2; 7 positions agree with TRBD1. The J segment lost 7 bases and the V segment lost 5 bases, leaving 7 bases of the junction unmatched. The CDR3 runs to 14 residues. The CDR3 sequence: CASSRDRAVGELFF. CDR3 sequence (DNA): TGTGCCAGCAGTCGCGACAGGGCGGTCGGGGAGCTGTTTTTT.

The V and J genes are TRBV7-9 and TRBJ2-4, with TRBD2 matching over 9 bases. Germline V gene lookup returns CDR1 SEHNR and CDR2 FQNEAQ (reference sequence). CDR3 length: 16 residues. V lost 1 base and J lost 9; bases outside the gene matches: 10. CDR3 DNA: TGTGCCAGCAGCTTAGAAGGCGGCGGGAGGGCTGGCATTCAGTACTTC. Its translation is CASSLEGGGRAGIQYF.

This clonotype came up a few times. This chain links TRBV29-1 with TRBJ1-2; weak D call: TRBD1 (6 bases). The CDR3 is made up of 13 amino acids. Germline V gives CDR1 SQVTM, CDR2 ANQGSEA. Deletions cut 3 bases from V and 3 bases from J, with 11 bases between. The CDR3 coding sequence is TGCAGCGTTGAGGGGGCAGGCCACTATGGCTACACCTTC. Amino acid sequence: CSVEGAGHYGYTF.

This chain uses TRBV5-1 with TRBJ1-2, with D possibly matching TRBD1 (6 bases). Per the germline V gene, CDR1 is SGHRS and CDR2 is YFSETQ. The V end was cut by 4 bases, the J end by 7 bases, with 17 bases between. This CDR3 is built from 14 residues. CDR3 in amino acids: CASSPLNTGSGYTF. CDR3 in DNA: TGCGCCAGCAGCCCCCTTAATACAGGGTCTGGCTACACCTTC.

This clonotype was detected only a few times. CDR3 nucleotides: TGTGCCAGCAGTCCCCGGGGAGGCCGCCTAGGCGAGCAGTACTTC. It codes for CASSPRGGRLGEQYF. The chain couples TRBV28 to TRBJ2-7, with a tentative D call TRBD2 (6 bases). V lost 5 bases and J 6 bases, leaving 20 bases between the germline ends. Germline-derived CDR1 and CDR2 are MDHEN and SYDVKM. The CDR3 contains 15 residues.

The rearrangement links TRBV7-3 to TRBJ2-1, with TRBD2 as a possible D gene (6 bases). Trimming stripped 0 bases from V and 10 bases from J, with 19 bases between. The germline gives CDR1 SGHTA, CDR2 FQGTGA. The CDR3 extends over 16 amino acids. CDR3 loop: CASSLTGQPGLLEQFF. Written as DNA, the CDR3 is TGTGCCAGCAGCTTAACGGGCCAGCCGGGACTCTTGGAGCAGTTCTTC.

V is TRBV20-1 and J is TRBJ1-3; D is unresolved. V was pared by 5 bases and J by 0 bases, with 14 bases between. The CDR3 loop spans 15 amino acids. Looked up from germline, CDR1 is DFQATT and CDR2 is SNEGSKA (reference sequence). The CDR3 sequence is CSAQPRHYSGNTIYF. The CDR3, as DNA: TGCAGTGCTCAACCTCGACATTACTCTGGAAACACCATATATTTT.

There are a few counts of this clonotype. The chain carries TRBV27 and TRBJ2-6; D is uncertain. The CDR3 spans 16 residues. V lost 4 bases, J lost 0 bases, and 10 bases lay in between. Germline lookup yields CDR1 MNHEY and CDR2 SMNVEV (reference sequence). The CDR3: CASSSQGISGANVLTF. The CDR3 nucleotides are TGTGCCAGCAGTTCCCAAGGGATCTCTGGGGCCAACGTCCTGACTTTC.

V usage is TRBV7-9 and J usage is TRBJ1-4; TRBD1 is a possible D gene (5 bases). This CDR3 contains 16 residues. Between the trimmed V and J ends, which lost 3 bases and 5 bases, there was a span of 16 bases. Germline CDR1 is SEHNR and CDR2 is FQNEAQ (reference sequence). CDR3 in DNA: TGTGCCAGCAGCTTGGGTTTCGGGCAGGGAAATGAAAAACTGTTTTTT. It translates to CASSLGFGQGNEKLFF.

This clonotype was detected a few times. V gene TRBV4-3 combines with J gene TRBJ2-3; D gene unclear. Germline V CDR1 and CDR2: LGHNA, YSLEER. The CDR3 contains 14 residues. V gave up 0 bases and J gave up 3 bases, with 7 bases separating them. CDR3 in amino acids: CASSQDPWTDTQYF. CDR3 DNA: TGCGCCAGCAGCCAAGACCCCTGGACAGATACGCAGTATTTT.

The chain employs TRBV4-3 and TRBJ2-1; 7 bases line up with TRBD2. Trimming took 0 bases from V and 4 from J; bases not matched to a gene: 9. The germline CDR1 and CDR2 sequences are LGHNA and YSLEER. There are 17 residues in the CDR3. CDR3 residues: CASSQDLREERYNEQFF. As DNA, the CDR3 is TGCGCCAGCAGCCAAGATCTACGGGAGGAAAGATACAATGAGCAGTTCTTC.

This clonotype was counted a few times. V and J are TRBV10-3 and TRBJ2-1, with 11 positions matching TRBD2. The CDR3 runs to 15 residues. CDR1 and CDR2 from the germline V gene are ENHRY and SYGVKD. V shed 5 bases, J shed 2 bases, and the junction held 2 bases outside the gene matches. CDR3 sequence reads: CAISKTSGTYNEQFF. CDR3 in DNA: TGTGCCATCAGTAAGACTAGCGGGACCTACAATGAGCAGTTCTTC.

The chain uses TRBV20-1 and TRBJ2-1, with 7 bases fitting TRBD2. The CDR3 runs 13 residues. Germline V gene lookup returns CDR1 DFQATT and CDR2 SNEGSKA (reference sequence). The CDR3 coding sequence is TGCAGAGGTCTAGCGGACTCCTACAATGAGCAGTTCTTC. Protein: CRGLADSYNEQFF.

This clonotype has a count of ten or more. This chain joins TRBV29-1 and TRBJ1-5, with D possibly being TRBD1 (5 bases). Per germline, CDR1 SQVTM and CDR2 ANQGSEA. This CDR3 contains 15 residues. Trimming took off 1 base at V and 2 bases at J, with 12 bases between the two ends. The CDR3, as DNA: TGCAGCGTTGAAGTTGGGCAGGGTGGCAATCAGCCCCAGCATTTT. It translates to CSVEVGQGGNQPQHF.